One and the same sample provided the 11 T cell receptor beta chains below, sequenced in a study of CD8+CD57+ T cells in acquired aplastic anemia. Genomic DNA acted as the template from which TCR beta VDJ combination and CDR3 sequence profiling were carried out. MiXCR, applied by TCRdb to the reads, yields one record per CDR3 protein. In the table there are 100,000 to 150,000 distinct CDR3 sequences, almost 40% of which are singletons. The patients chosen for sequencing had shown expansion of CD8+CD57+ cells (detected by flow cytometry). Sequenced material: sorted CD4+, CD8+, or CD8+CD57+ T cells (not recorded which) from PBMCs. Source of these receptors: a human donor with aplastic anemia.

This clonotype came up a few times. The chain employs TRBV7-8 and TRBJ1-3; possible D gene TRBD1, 5 bases. The V gene's germline CDR1 is SGHVS and CDR2 FQNEAQ. The CDR3 has 18 residues. Trimming shortened V by 4 bases and J by 0 bases, and 19 bases separated the two germline ends. CDR3 nucleotides: TGTGCCAGCAGCTCGCTTAGGGGAACAGGAAACTCTGGAAACACCATATATTTT. It yields the protein CASSSLRGTGNSGNTIYF.

This clonotype turned up a few times. The chain recombines TRBV3-1 with TRBJ1-2; maybe TRBD1 (5 bases). V lost 0 bases and J lost 7, with 9 bases in between. From germline, CDR1 is LGHDT and CDR2 YNNKEL (reference sequence). The CDR3 extends over 13 amino acids. The CDR3 reads CASSQEGGSGYTF. Here the CDR3 DNA reads TGTGCCAGCAGCCAAGAGGGGGGTAGTGGCTACACCTTC. The complete variable domain, with remaining parts taken from reference TRBV3-1 and TRBJ1-2, reads DTAVSQTPKYLVTQMGNDKSIKCEQNLGHDTMYWYKQDSKKFLKIMFSYNNKELIINETVPNRFSPKSPDKAHLNLHINSLELGDSAVYFCASSQEGGSGYTFGSGTRLTVV.

In its sample, this clonotype was seen many times. The chain carries TRBV20-1 and TRBJ2-5; maybe TRBD1 (5 bases). The CDR3 spans 14 residues. The germline gives CDR1 DFQATT, CDR2 SNEGSKA (reference sequence). V lost 1 base and J 5 bases, leaving 14 bases between the germline ends. DNA for the CDR3: TGCAGTGCTAGAGTGGCCAGGGTGGAGGAGACCCAGTACTTC. Its protein is CSARVARVEETQYF.

This clonotype was counted ten times or more. This rearrangement joins TRBV20-1 to TRBJ2-5; 11 bases match TRBD2. This CDR3 is 16 amino acids long. The trim removed 7 bases at V and 1 base at J, leaving 11 bases unmatched. Germline V gene data show CDR1 as DFQATT and CDR2 as SNEGSKA (reference sequence). The CDR3 coding sequence is TGCAGTGGTCCCCCGAGACTAGCGGGGCCCCAAGAGACCCAGTACTTC. It yields the protein CSGPPRLAGPQETQYF.

With regard to this clonotype: Being one base from a much bigger clone, this may be a read error. The rearrangement joins TRBV20-1 to TRBJ2-6, with D possibly being TRBD2 (6 bases). The length of the CDR3 is 14 residues. V was trimmed by 6 bases and J by 4 bases, leaving 13 bases between them. CDR1 is DFQATT and CDR2 is SNEGSKA in the germline V gene (reference sequence). CDR3 protein: CSATRGSGANVLTF. The CDR3 bases are TGCAGTGCCACTCGGGGGTCCGGGGCCAACGTCCTGACTTTC.

In its sample, this clonotype was seen many times. The rearrangement uses TRBV15 and TRBJ1-2; D remains unclear. CDR1 and CDR2 (germline): LNHNV, YYDKDF (reference sequence). V lost 0 bases, J lost 4 bases, and 15 bases lay in between. CDR3 length: 16 residues. This CDR3 is CATSRDGPSVSYGYTF. The CDR3 region has the DNA TGTGCCACCAGCAGAGATGGACCGTCAGTATCCTATGGCTACACCTTC.

The chain combines TRBV19 with TRBJ1-2; TRBD1 might be the D (6 bases). The CDR3 totals 12 residues. Germline V gene sequence: CDR1 LNHDA, CDR2 SQIVND (reference sequence). Trimming pared 7 bases from V and 2 bases from J, leaving 8 bases between. CDR3 sequence reads: CASMGANYGYTF. CDR3 nucleotide sequence: TGTGCCAGTATGGGGGCCAACTATGGCTACACCTTC.

The chain recombines TRBV9 with TRBJ1-2; 9 bases map to TRBD1. Germline CDR1 is SGDLS and CDR2 is YYNGEE. The CDR3 has 16 residues. Trimming cost V 0 bases and J 3 bases; bases outside gene matches: 6. The CDR3 nucleotides read TGTGCCAGCAGCGTAGAGTGGGACAGGGTGGACTATGGCTACACCTTC. Translated, it gives CASSVEWDRVDYGYTF.

The table lists this clonotype with a count of one. The chain has TRBV24-1 and TRBJ2-5; 10 positions agree with TRBD1. The CDR3 contains 15 residues. The V gene end was trimmed by 4 bases and the J gene end by 4 bases; junction bases not matched to a gene: 5. Germline CDR1 reads KGHDR; CDR2 reads SFDVKD. The CDR3 DNA sequence: TGTGCCACCAGTGACCGGGGACAGGGGCGAGAGACCCAGTACTTC. It encodes CATSDRGQGRETQYF.

Note on this clonotype: With a much larger clone just one base away, this may be a read error. The chain uses TRBV9 and TRBJ1-2; no clear D. Germline V gene lookup returns CDR1 SGDLS and CDR2 YYNGEE. The V end was cut by 5 bases, the J end by 4 bases, with 15 bases between. The CDR3 is made up of 14 amino acids. The CDR3 loop reads CASRWRERTYGYTF. The CDR3 DNA is TGTGCCAGCAGATGGCGGGAGAGGACCTATGGCTACACCTTC. Complete variable domain (other parts from reference TRBV9 and TRBJ1-2): DSGVTQTPKHLITATGQRVTLRCSPRSGDLSVYWYQQSLDQGLQFLIQYYNGEERAKGNILERFSAQQFPDLHSELNLSSLELGDSALYFCASRWRERTYGYTFGSGTRLTVV.

The genes are TRBV19 and TRBJ2-3; D gene uncertain. Trimming took off 1 base at V and 2 bases at J, with 7 bases between the two ends. This CDR3 contains 14 residues. The germline gives CDR1 LNHDA, CDR2 SQIVND (reference sequence). CDR3: CASSIALDTDTQYF. CDR3 bases: TGTGCCAGTAGTATAGCCCTAGACACAGATACGCAGTATTTT.